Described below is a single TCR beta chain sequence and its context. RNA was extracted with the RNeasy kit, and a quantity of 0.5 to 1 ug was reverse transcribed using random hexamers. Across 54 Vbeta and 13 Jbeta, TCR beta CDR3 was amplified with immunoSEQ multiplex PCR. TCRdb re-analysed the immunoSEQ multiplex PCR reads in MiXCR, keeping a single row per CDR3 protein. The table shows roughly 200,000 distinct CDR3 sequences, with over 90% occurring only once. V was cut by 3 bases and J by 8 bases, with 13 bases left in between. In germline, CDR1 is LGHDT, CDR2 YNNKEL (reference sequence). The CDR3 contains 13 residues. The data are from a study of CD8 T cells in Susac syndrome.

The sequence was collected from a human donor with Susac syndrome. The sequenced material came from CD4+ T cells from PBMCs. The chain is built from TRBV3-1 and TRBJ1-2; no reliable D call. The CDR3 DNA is TGTGCCAGCAGCCAGAGGACTGGGGAAGGCTACACCTTC. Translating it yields CASSQRTGEGYTF.